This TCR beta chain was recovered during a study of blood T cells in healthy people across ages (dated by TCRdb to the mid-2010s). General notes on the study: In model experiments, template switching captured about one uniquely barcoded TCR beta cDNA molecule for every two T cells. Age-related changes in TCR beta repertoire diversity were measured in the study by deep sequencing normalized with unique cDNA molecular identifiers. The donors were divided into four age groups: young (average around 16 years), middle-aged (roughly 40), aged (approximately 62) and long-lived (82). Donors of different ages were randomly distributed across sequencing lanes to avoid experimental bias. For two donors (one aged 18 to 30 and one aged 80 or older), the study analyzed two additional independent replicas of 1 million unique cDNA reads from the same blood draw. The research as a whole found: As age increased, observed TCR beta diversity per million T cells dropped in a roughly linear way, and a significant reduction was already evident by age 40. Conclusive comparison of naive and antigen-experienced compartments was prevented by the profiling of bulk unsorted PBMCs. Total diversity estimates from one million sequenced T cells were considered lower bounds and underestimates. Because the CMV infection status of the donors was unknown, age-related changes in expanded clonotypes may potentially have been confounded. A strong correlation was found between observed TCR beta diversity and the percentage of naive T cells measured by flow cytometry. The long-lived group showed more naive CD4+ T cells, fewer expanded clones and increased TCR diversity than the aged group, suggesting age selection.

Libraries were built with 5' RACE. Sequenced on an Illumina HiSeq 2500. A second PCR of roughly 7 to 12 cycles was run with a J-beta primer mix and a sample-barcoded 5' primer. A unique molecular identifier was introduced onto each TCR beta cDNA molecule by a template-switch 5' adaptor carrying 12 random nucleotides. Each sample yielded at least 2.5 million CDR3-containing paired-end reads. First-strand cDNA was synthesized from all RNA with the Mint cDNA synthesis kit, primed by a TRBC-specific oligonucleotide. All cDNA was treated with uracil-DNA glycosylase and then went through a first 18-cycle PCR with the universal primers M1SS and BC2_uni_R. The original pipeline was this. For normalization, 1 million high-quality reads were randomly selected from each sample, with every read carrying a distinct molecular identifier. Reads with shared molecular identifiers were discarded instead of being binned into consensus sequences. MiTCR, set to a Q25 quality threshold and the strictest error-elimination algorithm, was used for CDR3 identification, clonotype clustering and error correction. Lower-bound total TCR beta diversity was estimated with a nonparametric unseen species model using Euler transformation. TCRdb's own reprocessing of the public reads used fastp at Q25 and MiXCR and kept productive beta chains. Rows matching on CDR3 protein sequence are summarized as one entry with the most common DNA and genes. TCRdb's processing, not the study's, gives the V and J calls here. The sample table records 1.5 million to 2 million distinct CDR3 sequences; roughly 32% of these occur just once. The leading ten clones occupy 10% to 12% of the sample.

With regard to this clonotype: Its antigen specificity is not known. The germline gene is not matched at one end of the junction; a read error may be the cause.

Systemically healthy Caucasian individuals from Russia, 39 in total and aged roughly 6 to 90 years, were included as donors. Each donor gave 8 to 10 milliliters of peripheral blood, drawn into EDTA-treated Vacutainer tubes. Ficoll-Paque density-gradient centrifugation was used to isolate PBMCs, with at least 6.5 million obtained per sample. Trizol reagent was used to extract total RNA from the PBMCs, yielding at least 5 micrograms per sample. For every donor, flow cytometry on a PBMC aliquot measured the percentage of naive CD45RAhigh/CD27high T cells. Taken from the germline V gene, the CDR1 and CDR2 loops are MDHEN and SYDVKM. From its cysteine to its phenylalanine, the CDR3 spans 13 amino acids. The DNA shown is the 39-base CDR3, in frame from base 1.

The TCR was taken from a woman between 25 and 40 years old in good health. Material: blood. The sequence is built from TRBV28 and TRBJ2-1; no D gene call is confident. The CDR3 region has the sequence CVSSLIARGEQFF. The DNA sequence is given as TGTGTCAGCAGTTTAATAGCTCGTGGTGAGCAGTTCTTC.